These T cell receptor beta chains were read from a single sample in a study of OX40 agonist ivuxolimab in advanced cancers. Generated by immunoSEQ multiplex PCR, the TCRdb table keeps only in-frame clones and is missing some. The sample shows about 64,000 clones, 82% of them seen only once. Here the sequenced sample was CD4+ or CD8+ T cells sorted from blood, taken in a trial of the OX40 agonist ivuxolimab. The receptors here all came from an adult with an advanced solid tumor such as melanoma, head and neck, liver or kidney cancer. The CDR3 runs from the conserved cysteine through the conserved F or W. A D gene is named only where the DNA matches it firmly. Rows may omit the clone size; those that give it use once, few, many or a size class.

>.|.|TRBV5-5|TRBJ2-1
CASSLVGSYEQFF
TGTGCCAGCAGCTTGGTTGGCAGCTATGAGCAGTTCTTC
>.|.|TRBV7-8|TRBJ1-5
CASSLDRTNSNQPQHF
TGTGCCAGCAGTCTTGACAGGACTAATAGCAATCAGCCCCAGCATTTT
>.|few|TRBV11-3|TRBJ2-7
CASSSQFYEQYF
TGTGCCAGCAGCTCCCAGTTCTACGAGCAGTACTTC
>TRBD1|.|TRBV5-1|TRBJ1-2
CASSPGTGNYYGYTF
TGCGCCAGCAGCCCCGGGACAGGAAATTACTATGGCTACACCTTC
>.|once|TRBV2|TRBJ2-7
CATRVGGLYEQYF
TGTGCTACCAGGGTAGGGGGGCTCTACGAGCAGTACTTC
>TRBD2|.|TRBV11-2|TRBJ2-7
CASSLFSGRGYEQYF
TGTGCCAGCAGCTTATTCAGCGGGAGGGGGTACGAGCAGTACTTC
>TRBD1|.|TRBV28|TRBJ2-7
CASTRPGQGYEQYF
TGTGCCAGCACCCGCCCGGGACAGGGATACGAGCAGTACTTC
>.|.|TRBV5-4|TRBJ2-2
CASSFLAGELFF
TGTGCCAGCAGCTTTTTGGCCGGGGAGCTGTTTTTT
>TRBD1|.|TRBV4-3|TRBJ2-5
CASSQASGTGAQETQYF
TGCGCCAGCAGCCAAGCCTCCGGGACAGGCGCCCAAGAGACCCAGTACTTC
>.|.|TRBV29-1|TRBJ1-2
CSVDTGLFYGYTF
TGCAGCGTTGATACAGGATTGTTCTATGGCTACACCTTC
>.|.|TRBV2|TRBJ1-1
CASSDRVANTEAFF
TGTGCCAGCAGTGACAGGGTCGCGAACACTGAAGCTTTCTTT
>TRBD1|.|TRBV11-2|TRBJ2-1
CASSSRTGHALRKQFF
TGTGCCAGCAGCTCGAGGACAGGGCATGCGCTTCGAAAGCAGTTCTTC
>TRBD1|many|TRBV10-2|TRBJ1-5
CASSDPTGPQGPQHF
TGCGCCAGCAGTGATCCGACAGGGCCTCAAGGGCCCCAGCATTTT
>.|.|TRBV11-3|TRBJ2-7
CASSNYGGRAIYEQYF
TGTGCCAGCAGCAATTATGGGGGCAGGGCGATCTACGAGCAGTACTTC
>TRBD2|.|TRBV5-6|TRBJ2-7
CASTRGGYHSPYEQYF
TGTGCCAGCACACGCGGGGGGTACCACAGTCCCTACGAGCAGTACTTC
>.|once|TRBV20-1|TRBJ2-7
CSARVFDEQYF
TGCAGTGCTCGGGTCTTCGACGAGCAGTACTTC
>.|.|TRBV19|TRBJ1-4
CASGDGVREKLFF
TGTGCCAGTGGGGACGGGGTTCGCGAAAAACTGTTTTTT
>TRBD1|.|TRBV6-1|TRBJ2-7
CASSGISTGGAAYEQYF
TGTGCCAGCAGTGGAATATCTACAGGGGGCGCCGCGTACGAGCAGTACTTC
>.|once|TRBV7-9|TRBJ2-1
CASSLGVGHNEQFF
TGTGCCAGCAGCTTAGGTGTCGGACACAATGAGCAGTTCTTC
>.|.|TRBV10-2|TRBJ1-2
CASSHTGRDGGYTF
TGCGCCAGCAGTCACACAGGGAGGGACGGCGGCTACACCTTC
>TRBD1|few|TRBV7-9|TRBJ2-5
CASSPGTGGETQYF
TGTGCCAGCAGCCCCGGGACAGGGGGCGAGACCCAGTACTTC
>.|.|TRBV7-3|TRBJ1-1
CASSFSMNTEAFF
TGTGCCAGCAGCTTTTCAATGAACACTGAAGCTTTCTTT
>.|.|TRBV5-1|TRBJ1-2
CASTSIPGRNYGYTF
TGCGCCAGCACCTCGATACCGGGACGGAACTATGGCTACACCTTC